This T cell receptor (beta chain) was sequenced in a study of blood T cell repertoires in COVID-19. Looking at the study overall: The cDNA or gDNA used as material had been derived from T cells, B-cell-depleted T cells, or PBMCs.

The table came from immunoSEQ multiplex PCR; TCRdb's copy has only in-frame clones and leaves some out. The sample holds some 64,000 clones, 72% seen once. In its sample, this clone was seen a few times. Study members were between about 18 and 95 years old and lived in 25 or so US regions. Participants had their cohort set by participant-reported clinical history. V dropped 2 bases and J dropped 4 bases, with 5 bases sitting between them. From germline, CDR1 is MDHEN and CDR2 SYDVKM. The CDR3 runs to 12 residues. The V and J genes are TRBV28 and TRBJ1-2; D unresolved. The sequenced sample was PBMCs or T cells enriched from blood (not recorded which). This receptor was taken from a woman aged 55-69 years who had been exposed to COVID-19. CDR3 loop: CASSLGSYGYTF. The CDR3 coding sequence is TGTGCCAGCAGTTTAGGCAGCTATGGCTACACCTTC.